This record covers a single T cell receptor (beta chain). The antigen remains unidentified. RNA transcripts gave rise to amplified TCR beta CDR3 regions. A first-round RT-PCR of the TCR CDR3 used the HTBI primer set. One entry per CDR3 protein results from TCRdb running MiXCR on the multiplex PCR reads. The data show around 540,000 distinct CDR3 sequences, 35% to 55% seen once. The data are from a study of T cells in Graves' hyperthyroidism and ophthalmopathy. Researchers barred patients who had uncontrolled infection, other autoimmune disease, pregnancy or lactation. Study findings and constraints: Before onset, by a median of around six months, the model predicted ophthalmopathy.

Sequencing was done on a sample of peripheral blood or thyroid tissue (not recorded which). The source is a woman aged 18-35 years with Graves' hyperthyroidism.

CDR3 in amino acids: CSVGGAGVDPYEQYF. The DNA of the CDR3 is TGCAGCGTTGGAGGGGCGGGAGTCGATCCCTACGAGCAGTACTTC. This sequence joins TRBV29-1 and TRBJ2-7; 7 bases map to TRBD2. V trimming: 4 bases; J trimming: 2 bases; junction bases outside the gene matches: 11. The CDR3 consists of 15 residues. Germline-derived CDR1 and CDR2 are SQVTM and ANQGSEA.